Below, one TCR beta chain is given with its context. These data originate in a study of blood T cells in healthy people across ages. With a J-beta primer mix and a sample-barcoded 5' primer, a second PCR ran about 7 to 12 cycles. TCRdb re-called the 5' RACE reads through MiXCR, storing one row per CDR3 protein. The sample shows around 1,900,000 distinct CDR3 sequences, around 42% of them seen only once. The CDR3 is made up of 15 amino acids. Germline values: CDR1 DFQATT, CDR2 SNEGSKA (reference sequence). After removal of 0 bases from V and 8 bases from J, the junction contained 11 bases not matched to a gene.

Sequenced input: blood. This chain uses TRBV20-1 with TRBJ2-7, with 9 bases that match TRBD2. The TCR was taken from a human donor in good health. CDR3 in DNA: TGCAGTGCTAGAGATCCCAGCGGGGGGTCCACACAGCAGTACTTC. Its protein product is CSARDPSGGSTQQYF.